This TCR beta chain is drawn from a study of blood T cell repertoires in COVID-19. Study-level background: The cDNA or gDNA used as material had been derived from T cells, B-cell-depleted T cells, or PBMCs.

Germline-derived CDR1 and CDR2 are KGHDR and SFDVKD. V lost 3 bases to trimming and J lost 5 bases; unmatched junction nucleotides: 11. The CDR3 runs to 17 residues. In the original analysis: Cell counts per sample came from amplifying reference gene primers. TCRdb's copy holds only in-frame clones and misses some; the assay was immunoSEQ multiplex PCR. The V and J calls and clone size come from that table; D and trimming were worked out from the DNA. This sample yields roughly 160,000 clones, of which approximately 81% are seen a single time; 5% to 6% belongs to the top ten. The sample comprised peripheral blood. The J gene is TRBJ1-2, the V gene TRBV24-1; 10 bases are a match to TRBD1. This TCR was recovered from a woman aged 45 to 65 with COVID-19, enrolled during active disease. The CDR3 region is CATSDLEHRDRGYGYTF. The CDR3 nucleotides read TGTGCCACCAGTGATCTAGAACACCGGGACAGGGGTTATGGCTACACCTTC.